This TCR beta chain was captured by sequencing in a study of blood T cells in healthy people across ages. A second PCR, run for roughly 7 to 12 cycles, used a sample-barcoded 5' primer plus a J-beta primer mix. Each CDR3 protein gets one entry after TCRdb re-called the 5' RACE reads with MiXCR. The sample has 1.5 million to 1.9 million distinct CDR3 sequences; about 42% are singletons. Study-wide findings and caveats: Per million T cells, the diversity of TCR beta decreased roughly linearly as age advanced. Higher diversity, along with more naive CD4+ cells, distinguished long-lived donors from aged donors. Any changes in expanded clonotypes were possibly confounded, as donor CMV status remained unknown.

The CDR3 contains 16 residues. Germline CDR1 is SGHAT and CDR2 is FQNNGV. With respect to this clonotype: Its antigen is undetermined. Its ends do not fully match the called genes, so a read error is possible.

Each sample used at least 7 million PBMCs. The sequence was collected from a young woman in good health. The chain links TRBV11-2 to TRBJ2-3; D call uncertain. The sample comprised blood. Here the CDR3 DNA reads TGTGCCTGCAGCGATTTAGGGCAGGCCTTCACAGATACGCAGTATTTT. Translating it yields CACSDLGQAFTDTQYF.